The table lists the clone carrying this T cell receptor beta chain with a few counts. The antigen remains unidentified. The V gene lost 3 bases and the J gene lost 0 bases, with 17 bases spanning the gap. In germline, CDR1 is DFQATT, CDR2 SNEGSKA (reference sequence). The length of the CDR3 is 16 residues. The data were taken from a study of T cell repertoires in cytomegalovirus infection. Study-wide context: CMV epitopes in the study were HLA-C-restricted (recently identified) and HLA-B-restricted (well studied).

Study-level findings and limits: Cumulative frequency of public TCR beta families picked out carriers of CMV plus the relevant HLA. HLA-C-restricted CMV-specific TCR beta clonotypes were dominant in the ex vivo response.

TCRdb ran MiXCR on the reads and lists one entry per CDR3 protein. The sample yields under 200,000 distinct CDR3 sequences, about 22% seen once. This rearrangement joins TRBV20-1 to TRBJ2-5, with D possibly being TRBD2 (6 bases). The TCR sequence derives from a human donor in good health (CMV status not recorded). Some clones in this sample may be carry-over from other donors' samples. The source material was CD8+ T cells from cultured PBMCs, sampled from culture after CMV antigen stimulation. The CDR3 coding sequence is TGCAGTGCTAGGGCCCAATGGGACTGGGACCAAGAGACCCAGTACTTC. It yields the protein CSARAQWDWDQETQYF.